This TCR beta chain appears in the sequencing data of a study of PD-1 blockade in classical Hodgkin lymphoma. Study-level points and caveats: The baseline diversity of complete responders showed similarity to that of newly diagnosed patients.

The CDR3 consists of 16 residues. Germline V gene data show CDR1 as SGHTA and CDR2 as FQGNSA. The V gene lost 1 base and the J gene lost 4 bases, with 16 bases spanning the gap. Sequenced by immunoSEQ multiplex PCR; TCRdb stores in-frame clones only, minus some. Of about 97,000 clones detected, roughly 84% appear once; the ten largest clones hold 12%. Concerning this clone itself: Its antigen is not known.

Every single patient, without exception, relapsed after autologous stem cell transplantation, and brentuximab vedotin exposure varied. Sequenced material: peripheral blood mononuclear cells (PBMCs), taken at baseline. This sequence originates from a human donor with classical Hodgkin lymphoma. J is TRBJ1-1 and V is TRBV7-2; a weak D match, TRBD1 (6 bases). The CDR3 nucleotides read TGTGCCAGCAGCTTAGGCCCAGGGGTCATTGTCACTGAAGCTTTCTTT. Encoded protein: CASSLGPGVIVTEAFF. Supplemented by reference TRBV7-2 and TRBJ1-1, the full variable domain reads GAGVSQSPSNKVTEKGKDVELRCDPISGHTALYWYRQSLGQGLEFLIYFQGNSAPDKSGLPSDRFSAERTGGSVSTLTIQRTQQEDSAVYLCASSLGPGVIVTEAFFGQGTRLTVV.